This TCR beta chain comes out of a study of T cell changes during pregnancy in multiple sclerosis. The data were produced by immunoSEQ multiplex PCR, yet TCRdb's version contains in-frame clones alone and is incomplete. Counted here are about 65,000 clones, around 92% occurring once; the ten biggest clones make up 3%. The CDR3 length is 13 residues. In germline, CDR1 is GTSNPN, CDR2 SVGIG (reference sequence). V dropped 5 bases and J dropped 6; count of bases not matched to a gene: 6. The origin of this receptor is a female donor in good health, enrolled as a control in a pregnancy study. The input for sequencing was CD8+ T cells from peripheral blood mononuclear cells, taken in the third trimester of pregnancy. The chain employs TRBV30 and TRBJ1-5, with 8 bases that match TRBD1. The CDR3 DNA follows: TGTGCCTGGTCGACAGGGGCAGGTCAGCCCCAGCATTTT. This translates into CAWSTGAGQPQHF.